Listed below are T cell receptor beta chains from one sample, sequenced in a study of Graves' ophthalmopathy and Graves' hyperthyroidism. MiXCR, run by TCRdb on the multiplex PCR reads, gives a single entry per CDR3 protein. The table includes 360,000 or so distinct CDR3 sequences, about a sixth detected once. Sequenced material: peripheral blood. The receptors come from a young woman with Graves' ophthalmopathy. Each CDR3 is given with its conserved first and last residue. A D gene is named only where the DNA matches it firmly. Expanded clones are given a class, and other clones once, few, many or no size at all.

CDR3aa: CASKATGTATYEQYF; CDR3nt: TGTGCCAGCAAAGCTACCGGGACAGCTACCTACGAGCAGTACTTC; d_gene: TRBD1; abundance: -; v_gene: TRBV6-1; j_gene: TRBJ2-7
CDR3aa: CASSRGGSTEAFF; CDR3nt: TGTGCCAGCAGCCGGGGTGGGAGCACTGAAGCTTTCTTT; d_gene: -; abundance: many; v_gene: TRBV9; j_gene: TRBJ1-1
CDR3aa: CASSSALPGTEAFF; CDR3nt: TGTGCCAGCAGCTCCGCCCTCCCGGGCACTGAAGCTTTCTTT; d_gene: -; abundance: many; v_gene: TRBV7-2; j_gene: TRBJ1-1
CDR3aa: CAWSLTGTMNTEAFF; CDR3nt: TGTGCCTGGAGTCTTACAGGGACAATGAACACTGAAGCTTTCTTT; d_gene: -; abundance: -; v_gene: TRBV30; j_gene: TRBJ1-1
CDR3aa: CASSQGGQGNNYGYTF; CDR3nt: TGTGCCAGCAGCCAGGGTGGACAGGGGAATAACTATGGCTACACCTTC; d_gene: TRBD1; abundance: -; v_gene: TRBV11-2; j_gene: TRBJ1-2
CDR3aa: CASSYFTTGPKGRAGELFF; CDR3nt: TGTGCCAGCAGTTACTTCACCACCGGACCTAAGGGAAGAGCCGGGGAGCTGTTTTTT; d_gene: -; abundance: many; v_gene: TRBV6-2/TRBV6-3; j_gene: TRBJ2-2
CDR3aa: CAPLQGMSYEQYF; CDR3nt: TGTGCCCCTCTACAGGGTATGTCCTACGAGCAGTACTTC; d_gene: -; abundance: -; v_gene: TRBV28; j_gene: TRBJ2-7
CDR3aa: CASRPTKGSGNTIYF; CDR3nt: TGTGCCAGCAGACCTACGAAGGGGTCGGGAAACACCATATATTTT; d_gene: -; abundance: many; v_gene: TRBV28; j_gene: TRBJ1-3
CDR3aa: CSARSDRAYEQYF; CDR3nt: TGCAGTGCTAGATCGGACAGAGCCTACGAGCAGTACTTC; d_gene: -; abundance: many; v_gene: TRBV20-1; j_gene: TRBJ2-7
CDR3aa: CASSLHRTGLDQPQHF; CDR3nt: TGTGCCAGCAGTTTACATAGGACAGGGTTGGATCAGCCCCAGCATTTT; d_gene: TRBD1; abundance: many; v_gene: TRBV12-3/TRBV12-4; j_gene: TRBJ1-5
CDR3aa: CASSYAGGAETQYF; CDR3nt: TGTGCCAGCAGTTACGCGGGGGGGGCTGAGACCCAGTACTTC; d_gene: TRBD2; abundance: many; v_gene: TRBV6-5; j_gene: TRBJ2-5
CDR3aa: CASSLRTGPDEQYF; CDR3nt: TGTGCCAGCAGTTTAAGGACAGGGCCTGACGAGCAGTACTTC; d_gene: TRBD1; abundance: many; v_gene: TRBV12-3/TRBV12-4; j_gene: TRBJ2-7
CDR3aa: CASSPGPGYTF; CDR3nt: TGTGCCAGCAGCCCGGGCCCTGGCTACACCTTC; d_gene: -; abundance: many; v_gene: TRBV28; j_gene: TRBJ1-2
CDR3aa: CASSSRTAQETQYF; CDR3nt: TGCGCCAGCAGCTCCCGGACAGCCCAAGAGACCCAGTACTTC; d_gene: -; abundance: many; v_gene: TRBV4-1; j_gene: TRBJ2-5
CDR3aa: CASSPSRPGGNTEAFF; CDR3nt: TGTGCCAGCAGTCCTTCCCGTCCAGGTGGGAACACTGAAGCTTTCTTT; d_gene: -; abundance: many; v_gene: TRBV12-3/TRBV12-4; j_gene: TRBJ1-1
CDR3aa: CASSLAQGGYGYTF; CDR3nt: TGTGCCAGCAGCCTAGCGCAGGGTGGGTATGGCTACACCTTC; d_gene: -; abundance: many; v_gene: TRBV7-9; j_gene: TRBJ1-2
CDR3aa: CSAISREEAQYF; CDR3nt: TGCAGTGCCATTAGCAGGGAAGAGGCCCAGTACTTC; d_gene: -; abundance: many; v_gene: TRBV20-1; j_gene: TRBJ2-5
CDR3aa: CASSYIPGTGWSPLHF; CDR3nt: TGTGCCAGCAGTTACATCCCCGGGACAGGATGGTCACCCCTCCACTTT; d_gene: TRBD1; abundance: -; v_gene: TRBV6-5; j_gene: TRBJ1-6
CDR3aa: CAIGSKIAQGPGGELFF; CDR3nt: TGTGCCATCGGCTCCAAAATAGCCCAGGGTCCGGGCGGGGAGCTGTTTTTT; d_gene: -; abundance: many; v_gene: TRBV10-3; j_gene: TRBJ2-2
CDR3aa: CASSFLQGVNTEAFF; CDR3nt: TGTGCCAGCAGCTTCCTACAGGGGGTGAACACTGAAGCTTTCTTT; d_gene: TRBD1; abundance: -; v_gene: TRBV6-1; j_gene: TRBJ1-1
CDR3aa: CASSPLQRGVNTEAFF; CDR3nt: TGTGCCAGCAGCCCTCTCCAGCGGGGAGTGAACACTGAAGCTTTCTTT; d_gene: -; abundance: many; v_gene: TRBV11-2; j_gene: TRBJ1-1
CDR3aa: CSARTPSGTAYEQYF; CDR3nt: TGCAGTGCTAGGACCCCTAGCGGGACCGCCTACGAGCAGTACTTC; d_gene: TRBD2; abundance: many; v_gene: TRBV20-1; j_gene: TRBJ2-7
CDR3aa: CASSWGVGLMNTEAFF; CDR3nt: TGCGCCAGCAGCTGGGGGGTGGGGCTGATGAACACTGAAGCTTTCTTT; d_gene: -; abundance: many; v_gene: TRBV5-1; j_gene: TRBJ1-1
CDR3aa: CASRPTGERAGETQYF; CDR3nt: TGTGCCAGTAGACCTACAGGGGAGCGGGCGGGAGAGACCCAGTACTTC; d_gene: -; abundance: many; v_gene: TRBV25-1; j_gene: TRBJ2-5
CDR3aa: CASSPQTSTGEQYF; CDR3nt: TGCGCCAGCAGCCCTCAGACTAGTACTGGCGAGCAGTACTTC; d_gene: -; abundance: -; v_gene: TRBV5-1; j_gene: TRBJ2-7
CDR3aa: CASSSYTGEGNTIYF; CDR3nt: TGTGCCAGCAGTTCATACACAGGGGAAGGAAACACCATATATTTT; d_gene: TRBD1; abundance: many; v_gene: TRBV28; j_gene: TRBJ1-3
CDR3aa: CASSVRDSISSGNTIYF; CDR3nt: TGTGCCAGCAGCGTCAGGGACAGTATATCCTCTGGAAACACCATATATTTT; d_gene: TRBD1; abundance: many; v_gene: TRBV9; j_gene: TRBJ1-3
CDR3aa: CASQGRWETQYF; CDR3nt: TGTGCCAGCCAGGGGCGTTGGGAGACCCAGTACTTC; d_gene: -; abundance: -; v_gene: TRBV28; j_gene: TRBJ2-5
CDR3aa: CASRPAGGLAETQYF; CDR3nt: TGTGCCAGCAGACCCGCGGGAGGTTTAGCAGAGACCCAGTACTTC; d_gene: TRBD2; abundance: -; v_gene: TRBV28; j_gene: TRBJ2-5
CDR3aa: CASSRSRDRGQPQHF; CDR3nt: TGTGCCAGCTCACGGAGCCGGGACAGGGGTCAGCCCCAGCATTTT; d_gene: TRBD1; abundance: many; v_gene: TRBV18; j_gene: TRBJ1-5
CDR3aa: CASSEGVGNNQPQHF; CDR3nt: TGTGCCAGCAGCGAAGGGGTAGGTAACAATCAGCCCCAGCATTTT; d_gene: -; abundance: -; v_gene: TRBV6-1; j_gene: TRBJ1-5
CDR3aa: CASRSPDRDTEAFF; CDR3nt: TGTGCCAGCAGATCCCCGGACAGGGACACTGAAGCTTTCTTT; d_gene: TRBD1; abundance: -; v_gene: TRBV6-2/TRBV6-3; j_gene: TRBJ1-1
CDR3aa: CASSLASGVGTF; CDR3nt: TGTGCCAGCAGCTTAGCGTCCGGGGTAGGAACCTTC; d_gene: -; abundance: many; v_gene: TRBV7-2; j_gene: TRBJ1-2
CDR3aa: CASSLRGGNTEAFF; CDR3nt: TGTGCCAGCAGCCTACGAGGGGGGAACACTGAAGCTTTCTTT; d_gene: -; abundance: many; v_gene: TRBV27; j_gene: TRBJ1-1
CDR3aa: CASSRGANDEQYF; CDR3nt: TGTGCCAGCAGTCGGGGGGCCAACGACGAGCAGTACTTC; d_gene: -; abundance: many; v_gene: TRBV6-5; j_gene: TRBJ2-7